This T cell receptor (beta chain) is from a study of T cell responses to AZD1222 COVID-19 vaccine. Assay: immunoSEQ multiplex PCR; the TCRdb copy retains only in-frame clones and omits some. The data show roughly 66,000 clones, 70% to 90% seen once. To note about this clone: Its antigen remains unidentified.

Study-wide results and limits: Per reports, nearly half of all spike-specific TCRs target regions that are unmutated in variants. Just a handful of AZD1222 recipients were seropositive at baseline. Donors in the cohort were predominantly white British and more often female, and clonal diversity was possibly underestimated. Elevations in Spike-specific TCR breadth and depth followed administration of two AZD1222 doses.

CDR1 is SNHLY, CDR2 FYNNEI, per germline. Trimming took 3 bases from V and 13 from J, leaving 16 bases between them. The length of the CDR3 is 12 residues. The material was peripheral blood, obtained 28 days after the second dose of the MenACWY control vaccine. The genes are TRBV2 and TRBJ2-7; D may be TRBD2 (6 bases). The receptor comes from an adult who received the MenACWY meningococcal vaccine as a control. The CDR3 is CASSDDGGSHYF. The CDR3 region has the DNA TGTGCCAGCAGTGACGACGGGGGATCCCACTACTTC.